Below, 9 T cell receptor beta chains from the same sample are listed, as sequenced in a study of cytomegalovirus exposure and HLA in healthy donors. TCRdb keeps only in-frame clones here, not all; method: immunoSEQ multiplex PCR. This sample has about 110,000 clones, with approximately 95% found just once. Sequenced material: PBMCs. The receptors derive from a woman aged 18-35 years in good health and CMV-seronegative.

The chain joins TRBV5-6 to TRBJ2-3, with 7 bases that match TRBD2. Per germline, CDR1 SGHDT and CDR2 YYEEEE. Trimming at V came to 4 bases and at J to 1 base, leaving 12 bases not matched to a gene. This CDR3 region has 17 residues. The CDR3 loop reads CASSITVRLAGTDTQYF. For the CDR3, the DNA is TGTGCCAGCAGCATCACAGTGAGGCTAGCGGGCACAGATACGCAGTATTTT.

The CDR3, as DNA: TGTGCCAGTAGTATTAACAGGGTCTCTGGGGCCAACGTCCTGACTTTC. Encoded protein: CASSINRVSGANVLTF. This chain uses TRBV19 with TRBJ2-6, with a weak D call TRBD1 (6 bases). V lost 3 bases and J lost 0, with 9 bases in between. This CDR3 is built from 16 residues. The V gene's germline CDR1 is LNHDA and CDR2 SQIVND (reference sequence).

The chain links TRBV2 to TRBJ2-5; maybe TRBD1 (5 bases). Germline V gene sequence: CDR1 SNHLY, CDR2 FYNNEI. This CDR3 is built from 12 residues. V shed 9 bases and J shed 3 bases, with 11 bases lying between them. The CDR3 coding sequence is TGTGCCAGGGCCAGGGATAAAGAGACCCAGTACTTC. Protein: CARARDKETQYF.

The V and J genes are TRBV9 and TRBJ2-3; tentative D call: TRBD1 (5 bases). CDR1 is SGDLS, CDR2 YYNGEE, per germline. The CDR3 runs 15 residues. V lost 4 bases to trimming and J lost 2 bases, with 14 bases between them. The CDR3 loop is CASSPSTAPTDTQYF. The CDR3 DNA follows: TGTGCCAGCAGCCCTTCGACAGCCCCCACAGATACGCAGTATTTT. The variable domain in full, completed from reference TRBV9 and TRBJ2-3, reads DSGVTQTPKHLITATGQRVTLRCSPRSGDLSVYWYQQSLDQGLQFLIQYYNGEERAKGNILERFSAQQFPDLHSELNLSSLELGDSALYFCASSPSTAPTDTQYFGPGTRLTVL.

The rearrangement joins TRBV4-2 to TRBJ1-3; 8 bases align to TRBD1. Germline V gives CDR1 LGHNA, CDR2 YNFKEQ. CDR3 size: 18 residues. The V segment lost 1 base and the J segment 0 bases; nucleotides outside the gene matches: 8. The CDR3: CASSQGLHRGTSGNTIYF. For the CDR3, the DNA is TGTGCCAGCAGCCAAGGCCTTCACAGGGGGACCTCTGGAAACACCATATATTTT.

The V call is TRBV28, the J call TRBJ2-6, with TRBD2 as a possible D gene (5 bases). The ends were cut back, 5 bases at V and 2 bases at J, with 10 bases in the middle. CDR3 size: 15 residues. Germline V CDR1 and CDR2: MDHEN, SYDVKM. This CDR3 is CASSAQLAGANVLTF. CDR3 DNA: TGTGCCAGCAGTGCACAACTAGCTGGGGCCAACGTCCTGACTTTC. Full variable domain (missing parts from reference TRBV28 and TRBJ2-6): DVKVTQSSRYLVKRTGEKVFLECVQDMDHENMFWYRQDPGLGLRLIYFSYDVKMKEKGDIPEGYSVSREKKERFSLILESASTNQTSMYLCASSAQLAGANVLTFGAGSRLTVL.

This chain connects TRBV4-2 to TRBJ2-1; 7 bases fit TRBD2. CDR3 length equals 16 residues. Germline V gene lookup returns CDR1 LGHNA and CDR2 YNFKEQ. With 0 bases clipped from V and 7 bases from J, the junction kept 9 bases outside the gene matches. The CDR3 reads CASSQERVRGGNEQFF. The CDR3 coding sequence is TGTGCCAGCAGCCAAGAACGTGTGCGGGGAGGGAATGAGCAGTTCTTC.

The CDR3 region has the DNA TGTGCCAGCACCGAAGGACAGGTGAACATTCAGTACTTC. It encodes CASTEGQVNIQYF. V usage is TRBV28 and J usage is TRBJ2-4; 7 bases line up with TRBD1. J gave up 7 bases and V 7 bases, and 7 bases lay outside the gene matches. Per the germline V gene, CDR1 is MDHEN and CDR2 is SYDVKM. The CDR3 contains 13 residues.

This chain joins TRBV4-1 and TRBJ1-4, with TRBD1 as a possible D gene (6 bases). The V end lost 1 base, the J end lost 8 bases, and 14 bases lay between the germline ends. This CDR3 contains 15 residues. Germline CDR1 reads MGHRA; CDR2 reads YSYEKL. This CDR3 is CASSQAGRGNEKLFF. The CDR3 region has the DNA TGCGCCAGCAGCCAAGCAGGCAGGGGAAACGAAAAACTGTTTTTT.